A single sample is the source of the 21 T cell receptor beta chains below, sequenced in a study of Ad26.COV2.S vaccination and SARS-CoV-2 variants. Specified treatment: approximately 18 received Ad26.COV2.S at low or high dose, single or two shots; 5 received placebo; per-sample allocation not given. Day 63 after the first injection of vaccine or placebo was the sampling time. Measured with immunoSEQ multiplex PCR; TCRdb has only the in-frame clones, and not every one. The sample records roughly 700,000 clones, roughly 90% being singletons. The sequenced sample was peripheral blood, obtained in a trial of Ad26.COV2.S vaccine versus placebo. The receptors derive from a person aged 18-60 years who received the Ad26.COV2.S COVID-19 vaccine or a placebo.

The genes are TRBV24-1 and TRBJ2-1; 13 bases align to TRBD2. CDR1 and CDR2 (germline): KGHDR, SFDVKD. Unmatched junction bases numbered 5, after V lost 2 bases and J lost 8 bases. The CDR3 is 16 amino acids. The CDR3 nucleotides read TGTGCCACCAGTGATTGGACTAGCGGGAGAGTCTATGAGCAGTTCTTC. It codes for CATSDWTSGRVYEQFF.

This chain uses TRBV11-2 with TRBJ2-1, with TRBD2 matching 11 bases. This CDR3 contains 15 residues. With V trimmed by 1 base and J by 7 bases, 3 bases remained unmatched. CDR1 and CDR2 from the germline V gene are SGHAT and FQNNGV. DNA of the CDR3: TGTGCCAGCAGCTTAGGACTAGCGGGAAGGAATGAGCAGTTCTTC. It is translated as CASSLGLAGRNEQFF.

This chain's CDR3 is CASSQDVGRGVNSNQPQHF. The CDR3 DNA follows: TGCGCCAGCAGCCAAGATGTGGGGAGGGGGGTCAATAGCAATCAGCCCCAGCATTTT. This chain joins TRBV4-3 and TRBJ1-5; weak D call: TRBD1 (6 bases). The CDR3 covers 19 residues. Trimming stripped 0 bases from V and 0 bases from J, with 18 bases between. Germline CDR1 and CDR2: LGHNA and YSLEER.

The CDR3 is CAWSVWLGSGNTIYF. CDR3 bases: TGTGCCTGGAGTGTATGGCTCGGGTCTGGAAACACCATATATTTT. The chain is built from TRBV30 and TRBJ1-3; D not resolved. CDR3 length: 15 residues. CDR1 and CDR2 from the germline V gene are GTSNPN and SVGIG (reference sequence). Trimming removed 0 bases from V and 1 base from J, with 10 bases in between.

The rearrangement joins TRBV7-2 to TRBJ1-5, with unresolved D. Trimming took 2 bases from V and 0 from J, leaving 8 bases between them. The CDR3 loop spans 15 amino acids. Germline-derived CDR1 and CDR2 are SGHTA and FQGNSA. This chain's CDR3 is CASSLSPYSNQPQHF. CDR3 in DNA: TGTGCCAGCAGCTTATCCCCTTATAGCAATCAGCCCCAGCATTTT.

The V call is TRBV7-2, the J call TRBJ2-7; D gene unclear. CDR1 is SGHTA, CDR2 FQGNSA, per germline. The CDR3 contains 13 residues. Between the trimmed V and J ends, which lost 9 bases and 5 bases, there was a span of 17 bases. CDR3 sequence: CASQALGLDEQYF. CDR3 nucleotide sequence: TGTGCCAGTCAAGCGCTAGGTCTCGACGAGCAGTACTTC.

The CDR3 nucleotides read TGTGCCAGTAGTGGGGTCAATAGGGGGGGCCTTGGAGAGACCCAGTACTTC. It codes for CASSGVNRGGLGETQYF. The chain is built from TRBV19 and TRBJ2-5; D perhaps matches TRBD2 (7 bases). The germline V gene has CDR1 LNHDA and CDR2 SQIVND (reference sequence). CDR3 length equals 17 residues. V dropped 5 bases and J dropped 4 bases, with 23 bases sitting between them. Complete variable domain (other parts from reference TRBV19 and TRBJ2-5): DGGITQSPKYLFRKEGQNVTLSCEQNLNHDAMYWYRQDPGQGLRLIYYSQIVNDFQKGDIAEGYSVSREKKESFPLTVTSAQKNPTAFYLCASSGVNRGGLGETQYFGPGTRLLVL.

The chain employs TRBV7-2 and TRBJ2-7; TRBD2 agrees at 10 bases. V lost 5 bases to trimming and J lost 0 bases; unmatched junction nucleotides: 4. CDR3 length: 15 amino acids. Looked up from germline, CDR1 is SGHTA and CDR2 is FQGNSA. The CDR3 region is CASSRGLAASYEQYF. In DNA, the CDR3 is TGTGCCAGCAGCCGTGGACTAGCGGCCTCCTACGAGCAGTACTTC.

The chain has TRBV21-1 and TRBJ2-2; TRBD1, the table's D call, lacks a check against the DNA. TRBV21-1 is noted as a pseudogene. The CDR3 contains 14 residues. The CDR3 DNA is TGTGCCAGCAGGAGACAACAGGGGGAGGGGGAGCTGTTTTTT. It specifies CASRRQQGEGELFF.

The rearrangement links TRBV3-1 (or the pseudogene TRBV3-2) to TRBJ1-6; D unresolved. CDR3 length: 13 amino acids. CDR1 is LGHDT and CDR2 is YNNKEL in the germline V gene (reference sequence). The V end lost 2 bases, the J end lost 9 bases, and 8 bases lay between the germline ends. CDR3 DNA sequence: TGTGCCAGCAGCCAACGGGGTAGTTCACCCCTCCACTTT. Translated: CASSQRGSSPLHF.

The chain couples TRBV30 to TRBJ1-5, with D tentatively TRBD1 (5 bases). The CDR3 sequence is 15 residues long. From germline, CDR1 is GTSNPN and CDR2 SVGIG (reference sequence). V lost 1 base, J lost 0 bases, and 10 bases lay in between. The CDR3 DNA follows: TGTGCCTGGAGTGCTCAGGGAAGTAGCAATCAGCCCCAGCATTTT. It encodes CAWSAQGSSNQPQHF.

This rearrangement joins TRBV2 to TRBJ2-7; 7 bases map to TRBD2. Germline lookup yields CDR1 SNHLY and CDR2 FYNNEI. This CDR3 has 15 residues. J was trimmed by 6 bases and V by 2 bases; bases with no gene match: 10. The DNA for the CDR3 is TGTGCCAGCAGTGAACGGGCAGGGAGGGTTATCGAGCAGTACTTC. It codes for CASSERAGRVIEQYF.

The J gene is TRBJ1-1, the V gene TRBV5-5, with 11 bases identical to TRBD1. V was pared by 3 bases and J by 4 bases, with 5 bases of the junction left unmatched. The CDR3 consists of 15 residues. Germline CDR1 and CDR2: SGHKS and YYEKEE (reference sequence). CDR3 sequence: CASSWTGGLGTEAFF. CDR3 in DNA: TGTGCCAGCAGCTGGACAGGGGGCCTGGGCACTGAAGCTTTCTTT. Together with reference TRBV5-5 and TRBJ1-1, the CDR3 gives the full variable domain: DAGVTQSPTHLIKTRGQQVTLRCSPISGHKSVSWYQQVLGQGPQFIFQYYEKEERGRGNFPDRFSARQFPNYSSELNVNALLLGDSALYLCASSWTGGLGTEAFFGQGTRLTVV.

This chain joins TRBV5-1 and TRBJ1-1; 9 nucleotides agree with TRBD1. The CDR3 totals 19 residues. Germline trimming cut 2 bases from V and 0 bases from J; bases unmatched to any gene: 14. From germline, CDR1 is SGHRS and CDR2 YFSETQ. CDR3 residues: CASSLNPGQGTVLNTEAFF. The CDR3, as DNA: TGCGCCAGCAGCTTAAACCCGGGACAGGGAACAGTATTGAACACTGAAGCTTTCTTT. The whole variable domain, remainder taken from reference TRBV5-1 and TRBJ1-1, is KAGVTQTPRYLIKTRGQQVTLSCSPISGHRSVSWYQQTPGQGLQFLFEYFSETQRNKGNFPGRFSGRQFSNSRSEMNVSTLELGDSALYLCASSLNPGQGTVLNTEAFFGQGTRLTVV.

This chain links TRBV6-5 with TRBJ2-7; 10 bases agree with TRBD1. Trimming at V came to 6 bases and at J to 7 bases, leaving 12 bases not matched to a gene. The CDR3 sequence is 15 residues long. The germline V gene has CDR1 MNHEY and CDR2 SVGAGI. The CDR3 sequence is CASRDPGQGKDEQYF. In DNA form, the CDR3 reads TGTGCCAGCAGGGATCCGGGACAGGGGAAGGATGAGCAGTACTTC.

The V call is TRBV11-2, the J call TRBJ2-3; D is possibly TRBD2 (6 bases). The CDR3 is 15 residues long. V was cut by 5 bases and J by 0 bases, with 12 bases left in between. Germline CDR1 reads SGHAT; CDR2 reads FQNNGV. DNA for the CDR3: TGTGCCAGCAGCCCTTGGGAGGAGAGCACAGATACGCAGTATTTT. Its protein product is CASSPWEESTDTQYF.

This clone was observed once. The chain joins TRBV6-6 to TRBJ1-5; D possibly corresponds to TRBD1 (5 bases). Germline CDR1 and CDR2: MNHNY and SVGAGI (reference sequence). Trimming took off 5 bases at V and 5 bases at J, with 13 bases between the two ends. The CDR3 is made up of 14 amino acids. This CDR3 is CASSPRVTDQPQHF. The CDR3 DNA follows: TGTGCCAGCAGTCCCAGGGTGACGGATCAGCCCCAGCATTTT.

The chain is built from TRBV6-5 and TRBJ1-1; D ambiguous. The CDR3 length is 15 residues. The germline V gene has CDR1 MNHEY and CDR2 SVGAGI. Trimming removed 0 bases at V and 4 bases at J, with 12 bases between. Here the CDR3 reads CASSYSYDRLTEAFF. The CDR3 bases are TGTGCCAGCAGTTACTCCTATGACCGGCTCACTGAAGCTTTCTTT.

The rearrangement joins TRBV16 to TRBJ2-7; 8 nucleotides agree with TRBD1. This CDR3 region has 17 residues. Germline V lookup: CDR1 KGHSY, CDR2 FQNENV. Trimming cost V 3 bases and J 2 bases; bases outside gene matches: 12. Here the CDR3 reads CASSQKWGTGGTYEQYF. The CDR3 DNA reads as TGTGCCAGCAGCCAGAAGTGGGGGACAGGTGGGACCTACGAGCAGTACTTC.

V and J are TRBV5-5 and TRBJ2-3; 7 bases fit TRBD2. With 3 bases clipped from V and 6 bases from J, the junction kept 13 bases outside the gene matches. CDR1 and CDR2 (germline): SGHKS, YYEKEE (reference sequence). The CDR3 extends over 16 amino acids. CDR3 sequence reads: CASSSGGRGGVDTQYF. The DNA for the CDR3 is TGTGCCAGCAGCTCTGGAGGGAGGGGAGGTGTTGATACGCAGTATTTT.

The genes are TRBV7-9 and TRBJ2-7; the D gene is possibly TRBD2 (6 bases). The germline V gene encodes CDR1 SEHNR and CDR2 FQNEAQ (reference sequence). The CDR3 runs 15 residues. With 3 bases removed from V and 3 bases from J, the gap between germline ends came to 15 bases. The CDR3 loop reads CASSFRDSLIYEQYF. The CDR3 DNA sequence: TGTGCCAGCAGCTTCCGGGACTCCCTCATCTACGAGCAGTACTTC.